This T cell receptor (beta chain) was obtained from a study of shared clonotypes between healthy human individuals. General observations from the study: Collection of samples was limited to blood; tissue repertoires likely differ.

Note on this clone: Its matching antigen is unknown.

From germline, CDR1 is SGHNT and CDR2 YENEEA. The length of the CDR3 is 14 residues. V lost 1 base, J lost 3 bases, and 7 bases lay in between. Naive CD8 cells, CD45RO-negative and positively selected for CCR7, excluded terminally differentiated effector memory CD45RA+ cells. TCRdb keeps only in-frame clones here, not all; method: immunoSEQ multiplex PCR. Among roughly 810,000 clones listed, just over 95% were seen once. Material: naive CD8+ T cells sorted from blood. The sequence was collected from a man aged 30-40 years in good health. The chain employs TRBV11-3 and TRBJ2-1; possibly TRBD1 or TRBD2 for D (5 bases each). CDR3 in DNA: TGTGCCAGCAGCTTAGGAGGGGACTACAATGAGCAGTTCTTC. Translating gives CASSLGGDYNEQFF.